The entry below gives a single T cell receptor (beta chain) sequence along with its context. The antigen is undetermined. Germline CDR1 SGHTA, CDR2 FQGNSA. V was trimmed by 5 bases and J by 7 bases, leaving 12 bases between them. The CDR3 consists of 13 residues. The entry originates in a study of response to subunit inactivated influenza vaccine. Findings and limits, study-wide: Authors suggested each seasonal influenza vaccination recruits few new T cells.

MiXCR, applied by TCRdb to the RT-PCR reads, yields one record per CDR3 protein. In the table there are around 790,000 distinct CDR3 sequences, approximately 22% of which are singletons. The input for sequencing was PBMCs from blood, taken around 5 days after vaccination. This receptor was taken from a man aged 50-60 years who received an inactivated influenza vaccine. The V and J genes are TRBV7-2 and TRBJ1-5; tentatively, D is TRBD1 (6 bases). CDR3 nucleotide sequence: TGTGCCAGCAGCATTGGACAGCAACAGCCCCAGCATTTT. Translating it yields CASSIGQQQPQHF.